This T cell receptor beta chain was sequenced during a study of cytomegalovirus exposure and HLA in healthy donors. The PCR was carried out with 60 Vbeta primers and 13 Jbeta primers. In the original analysis: The authors later counted roughly 79 million unique TCR beta chains, approximately 10 million of them shared. Repertoires were generated with immunoSEQ multiplex PCR, while TCRdb's copy carries only in-frame clones and drops some. V and J calls and clone size are copied from that table; D and trimming were computed from the DNA. The repertoire consists of about 170,000 clones, with approximately 76% occurring once and the leading ten covering 5% to 6.5%. Study-wide results and limits: It emerged from a later analysis that several of the most significant clusters appeared to be linked to common viral pathogens.

A word on this clone: Its antigen remains unknown.

V lost 5 bases to trimming and J lost 4 bases; unmatched junction nucleotides: 5. The CDR3 runs to 14 residues. Germline V gene lookup returns CDR1 SGHRS and CDR2 YFSETQ. Source material: PBMCs. This rearrangement joins TRBV5-1 to TRBJ2-5; 10 bases fit TRBD1. The sequence was collected from a woman under 30 in good health and CMV-seropositive. The CDR3 DNA sequence: TGCGCCAGCAGGGACAGGGGGTGGTCAGAGACCCAGTACTTC. Protein product: CASRDRGWSETQYF.